A selection of T cell receptor beta chains follows, all from one sample in a study of CD8 T cells in Susac syndrome. TCRdb itself ran the immunoSEQ multiplex PCR reads through MiXCR, one entry per CDR3 protein. The sample records tens of thousands of distinct CDR3 sequences, around 93% being singletons. Sequenced material: CD8+ T cells from PBMCs. Source of these receptors: a human donor in good health. Both conserved end residues are part of each CDR3. Each record gives: D gene, clone size, V gene, J gene, CDR3 DNA, CDR3 protein. A D gene is named only where the DNA matches it firmly. Clone size is not always given. Where it is, it says once, few, many or a class for expanded clones.

d_call: TRBD2
clone_size: NA
v_call: TRBV30
j_call: TRBJ2-1
cdr3_nt: TGTGCCTGGAGTCCACCCCCCGGGACTAGCGGGACAGTTGGCTCCTACAATGAGCAGTTCTTC
cdr3_aa: CAWSPPPGTSGTVGSYNEQFF

d_call: TRBD2
clone_size: NA
v_call: TRBV9
j_call: TRBJ2-5
cdr3_nt: TGTGCCAGCAGCGAGGGACTAGCGGGAGTTGCCATCCAAGAGACCCAGTACTTC
cdr3_aa: CASSEGLAGVAIQETQYF

d_call: NA
clone_size: NA
v_call: TRBV7-9
j_call: TRBJ2-2
cdr3_nt: TGTGCCAGCAGCCCGGCGGGCAGGGAGAACACCGGGGAGCTGTTTTTT
cdr3_aa: CASSPAGRENTGELFF

d_call: TRBD1
clone_size: NA
v_call: TRBV20-1
j_call: TRBJ2-7
cdr3_nt: TGCAGTGCTACCCCGGGACAGGGAAGGACCTACGAGCAGTACTTC
cdr3_aa: CSATPGQGRTYEQYF

d_call: NA
clone_size: NA
v_call: TRBV27
j_call: TRBJ2-1
cdr3_nt: TGTGCCAGCAGTTCCCTGGCCTTGGACTCGGAGCAGTTCTTC
cdr3_aa: CASSSLALDSEQFF

d_call: NA
clone_size: NA
v_call: TRBV25-1
j_call: TRBJ2-1
cdr3_nt: TGTGCCAGCAGTGGCCTTGATGGCTCCTGGGGGCCCTACAATGAGCAGTTCTTC
cdr3_aa: CASSGLDGSWGPYNEQFF

d_call: TRBD1
clone_size: NA
v_call: TRBV7-2
j_call: TRBJ2-7
cdr3_nt: TGTGCCAGCAGCACCCCCGGACAGGGCCACGAGCAGTACTTC
cdr3_aa: CASSTPGQGHEQYF

d_call: TRBD1
clone_size: NA
v_call: TRBV2
j_call: TRBJ1-1
cdr3_nt: TGTGCCAGCAGTGAAATCGGCAGGGGGTCTGAAGCTTTCTTT
cdr3_aa: CASSEIGRGSEAFF

d_call: NA
clone_size: NA
v_call: TRBV7-8
j_call: TRBJ1-5
cdr3_nt: TGTGCCAGCAGCGCCCAGGGGTATAGCAATCAGCCCCAGCATTTT
cdr3_aa: CASSAQGYSNQPQHF

d_call: TRBD2
clone_size: once
v_call: TRBV7-9
j_call: TRBJ2-6
cdr3_nt: TGTGCCAGCAGCTCTTTAGCGGGAGGGCCTAGCGGGGCCAACGTCCTGACTTTC
cdr3_aa: CASSSLAGGPSGANVLTF

d_call: TRBD2
clone_size: NA
v_call: TRBV13
j_call: TRBJ2-1
cdr3_nt: TGTGCCAGCAGCTTAGGCCGGGGACTAGATGAGCAGTTCTTC
cdr3_aa: CASSLGRGLDEQFF

d_call: TRBD1
clone_size: NA
v_call: TRBV4-1
j_call: TRBJ1-5
cdr3_nt: TGCGCCAGCAGCCAAGTCTATCGCCGGGACAGGGGATGGAGAAGCAATCAGCCCCAGCATTTT
cdr3_aa: CASSQVYRRDRGWRSNQPQHF

d_call: TRBD1
clone_size: NA
v_call: TRBV7-9
j_call: TRBJ2-1
cdr3_nt: TGTGCCAGCAGCCAACACAGGGGTGAGCAGTTCTTC
cdr3_aa: CASSQHRGEQFF

d_call: TRBD1
clone_size: NA
v_call: TRBV27
j_call: TRBJ1-5
cdr3_nt: TGTGCCAGCAGTCTCGGGACAGGGGGGTATAGCAATCAGCCCCAGCATTTT
cdr3_aa: CASSLGTGGYSNQPQHF

d_call: NA
clone_size: NA
v_call: TRBV19
j_call: TRBJ1-1
cdr3_nt: TGTGCCAGTAGTATTAGGGGCCGGGGGTCGTTCACTGAAGCTTTCTTT
cdr3_aa: CASSIRGRGSFTEAFF

d_call: TRBD1
clone_size: NA
v_call: TRBV12-3/TRBV12-4
j_call: TRBJ2-7
cdr3_nt: TGTGCCAGCAGTTGGGGACAGGGAAGGGCCTACGAGCAGTACTTC
cdr3_aa: CASSWGQGRAYEQYF

d_call: NA
clone_size: NA
v_call: TRBV7-9
j_call: TRBJ1-2
cdr3_nt: TGTGCCAGCACAACCGGGGCATCCGATGGCTACACCTTC
cdr3_aa: CASTTGASDGYTF

d_call: NA
clone_size: NA
v_call: TRBV7-2
j_call: TRBJ2-7
cdr3_nt: TGTGCCAGCAGCCCGGGGGTAGGGGAAGGGTACGAGCAGTACTTC
cdr3_aa: CASSPGVGEGYEQYF

d_call: NA
clone_size: NA
v_call: TRBV7-9
j_call: TRBJ2-7
cdr3_nt: TGTGCCAGCAGCTTAGCCGTCTACGAGCAGTACTTC
cdr3_aa: CASSLAVYEQYF

d_call: NA
clone_size: NA
v_call: TRBV7-2
j_call: TRBJ2-7
cdr3_nt: TGTGCCAGCAGTCTATTACAGGGCGAGCAGTACTTC
cdr3_aa: CASSLLQGEQYF

d_call: TRBD2
clone_size: NA
v_call: TRBV5-6
j_call: TRBJ2-3
cdr3_nt: TGTGCCAGCAGCTTGGGACTAGCGGGAGATAATAGAGATACGCAGTATTTT
cdr3_aa: CASSLGLAGDNRDTQYF

d_call: NA
clone_size: NA
v_call: TRBV20-1
j_call: TRBJ1-2
cdr3_nt: TGCAGTGCTCCTACTAACTATGGCTACACCTTC
cdr3_aa: CSAPTNYGYTF

d_call: NA
clone_size: NA
v_call: TRBV13
j_call: TRBJ1-2
cdr3_nt: TGTGCCAGCAGCTCGGGGCGGGGGGATGGCTACACCTTC
cdr3_aa: CASSSGRGDGYTF

d_call: NA
clone_size: NA
v_call: TRBV5-1
j_call: TRBJ1-4
cdr3_nt: TGCGCCAGCAGCTTGGGCGTATTCGATGAAAAACTGTTTTTT
cdr3_aa: CASSLGVFDEKLFF

d_call: NA
clone_size: NA
v_call: TRBV27
j_call: TRBJ1-5
cdr3_nt: TGTGCCAGCAGTCCCTCCCCAGGAGGAGGGAATCAGCCCCAGCATTTT
cdr3_aa: CASSPSPGGGNQPQHF